Following are 10 T cell receptor beta chains from one sample sequenced in a study of CD8 T cells in ankylosing spondylitis. Each CDR3 protein is one row after TCRdb ran MiXCR on the 5' RACE reads. This repertoire shows 350,000 to 400,000 distinct CDR3 sequences, more than 20% found once; its top ten account for roughly 13%. Sample: blood, either unsorted or a sorted T cell fraction (not recorded which). The origin of the receptors is a male donor with ankylosing spondylitis or in good health (not recorded which).

In DNA form, the CDR3 reads TGTGCCGGGACAGGGGGTGAGGGGACTCCCTACGAGCAGTACTTC. It specifies CAGTGGEGTPYEQYF. The chain combines TRBV24-1 with TRBJ2-7; TRBD1 aligns across 11 bases. V trimming: 12 bases; J trimming: 2 bases; junction bases outside the gene matches: 11. Germline V gives CDR1 KGHDR, CDR2 SFDVKD. The CDR3 is 15 residues long.

J is TRBJ2-7 and V is TRBV20-1; the D gene could be TRBD1 or TRBD2 (6 bases each). The germline CDR1 and CDR2 sequences are DFQATT and SNEGSKA (reference sequence). Trimming took off 0 bases at V and 0 bases at J, with 12 bases between the two ends. The CDR3 has 15 amino acids. CDR3 sequence reads: CSARDRRGASYEQYF. The CDR3 DNA follows: TGCAGTGCTAGAGATAGGAGGGGGGCCTCCTACGAGCAGTACTTC.

This clonotype was seen more than once but under ten times. This chain uses TRBV20-1 with TRBJ2-1; D is perhaps TRBD1 (5 bases). The V gene lost 1 base and the J gene lost 10 bases, with 20 bases spanning the gap. Germline CDR1 reads DFQATT; CDR2 reads SNEGSKA (reference sequence). CDR3 size: 15 residues. The CDR3 loop reads CSARVQGDPRREQFF. Written as DNA, the CDR3 is TGCAGTGCTAGAGTCCAGGGCGATCCGAGAAGGGAGCAGTTCTTC.

This clonotype was seen a handful of times. The CDR3 loop reads CASSYSAGTTEAFF. The CDR3 DNA is TGTGCCAGCAGTTACTCGGCAGGGACCACTGAAGCTTTCTTT. The rearrangement joins TRBV6-5 to TRBJ1-1; D is possibly TRBD1 (5 bases). Trimming left V 0 bases short and J 4 bases short, with 9 bases between. The CDR3 is 14 amino acids. Germline CDR1 and CDR2: MNHEY and SVGAGI.

This clonotype was detected only a few times. The chain is built from TRBV2 and TRBJ1-2; weak D call: TRBD1 (5 bases). Trimming cost V 5 bases and J 0 bases, with 19 bases left between them. CDR3 size: 17 residues. CDR1 SNHLY and CDR2 FYNNEI come from the germline V gene. The CDR3 here is CASSTSPGGVSNYGYTF. The DNA of the CDR3 is TGTGCCAGCAGTACATCGCCCGGGGGGGTGTCTAACTATGGCTACACCTTC. The full variable domain, with the rest looked up from reference TRBV2 and TRBJ1-2, is EPEVTQTPSHQVTQMGQEVILRCVPISNHLYFYWYRQILGQKVEFLVSFYNNEISEKSEIFDDQFSVERPDGSNFTLKIRSTKLEDSAMYFCASSTSPGGVSNYGYTFGSGTRLTVV.

The rearrangement uses TRBV11-2 and TRBJ2-1, with D possibly being TRBD2 (5 bases). Germline lookup yields CDR1 SGHAT and CDR2 FQNNGV. Trimming pared 5 bases from V and 7 bases from J, leaving 21 bases between. This CDR3 is built from 16 residues. The CDR3 nucleotides read TGTGCCAGCAGCCCCGGAGATGGCAGGAGGAGGAATGAGCAGTTCTTC. Its protein is CASSPGDGRRRNEQFF.

The rearrangement links TRBV29-1 to TRBJ2-3; 10 nucleotides line up with TRBD2. The junction had 4 bases not matched to a gene; V was cut back by 3 bases and J by 1 base. Germline CDR1 SQVTM, CDR2 ANQGSEA. The CDR3 runs to 15 residues. CDR3: CSVDPSGGGTDTQYF. CDR3 DNA sequence: TGCAGCGTTGATCCTAGCGGGGGTGGCACAGATACGCAGTATTTT.

This clonotype was seen more than once but under ten times. V and J are TRBV7-7 and TRBJ2-3; 7 bases are a match to TRBD2. V lost 0 bases and J lost 2; bases outside the gene matches: 2. The CDR3 spans 15 residues. Germline CDR1 reads SSHAT; CDR2 reads FNYEAQ (reference sequence). Here the CDR3 reads CASSLAGGTTDTQYF. CDR3 nucleotide sequence: TGTGCCAGCAGCTTAGCGGGGGGGACCACAGATACGCAGTATTTT.

V usage is TRBV25-1 and J usage is TRBJ2-1, with D perhaps matching TRBD1 (6 bases). Germline V gene sequence: CDR1 MGHDK, CDR2 SYGVNS. This CDR3 has 15 residues. V gave up 4 bases and J gave up 2 bases, with 12 bases separating them. This CDR3 reads CASSAGVGAYNEQFF. In DNA, the CDR3 is TGTGCCAGCAGTGCAGGGGTTGGGGCCTACAATGAGCAGTTCTTC.

The chain uses TRBV12-3 or TRBV12-4 and TRBJ2-5; TRBD1 agrees at 8 bases. Losses at the gene ends were 2 bases for V and 4 bases for J; bases not matched to a gene: 12. This CDR3 is built from 17 residues. The CDR3 DNA reads as TGTGCCAGCAGTTTACCAACGGGGGAGGACAGGGCAGAGACCCAGTACTTC. Amino acids: CASSLPTGEDRAETQYF.